This is a list of T cell receptor beta chains from one sample in a study of T cell repertoires in cytomegalovirus infection. Using its own MiXCR run on the reads, TCRdb lists one record per CDR3 protein. The sample shows about 180,000 distinct CDR3 sequences, approximately 15% of them seen only once. Sequencing was carried out using PBMCs. These receptors were collected from a human donor in good health (CMV status not recorded). Some clones in this sample may be carry-over from other donors' samples. Each CDR3 is given with its conserved first and last residue. Fields, in order: J gene, clone size, V gene, D gene, CDR3 DNA, CDR3 protein. D genes are given only for firm matches. Expanded clones get a size class; other rows say once, few or many, or leave the size out.

TRBJ1-5,many,TRBV7-2,TRBD1,TGTGCCAGCAGCTTAGAAGGGACAGCCATTAATCAGCCCCAGCATTTT,CASSLEGTAINQPQHF
TRBJ1-2,.,TRBV28,.,TGTGCCAGCAGTTTGGTAAAGGGCTATGGCTACACCTTC,CASSLVKGYGYTF
TRBJ1-5,few,TRBV19,.,TGTGCCAGTAGCCTCAGGGAGATCCATCAGCCCCAGCATTTT,CASSLREIHQPQHF
TRBJ2-1,few,TRBV6-5,.,TGTGCCAGCAGTTACTCAGGGGTGAATGAGCAGTTCTTC,CASSYSGVNEQFF
TRBJ2-3,.,TRBV28,.,TGTGCCAGCAGTTTATTGGCGGATACGCAGTATTTT,CASSLLADTQYF
TRBJ1-1,.,TRBV29-1,.,TGCAGCGTTGTTTCAAGGGGGACTGAAGCTTTCTTT,CSVVSRGTEAFF
TRBJ2-7,many,TRBV7-9,TRBD1,TGTGCCAGCAGCTTTGGGACAGCTTCCTACGAGCAGTACTTC,CASSFGTASYEQYF
TRBJ2-3,few,TRBV29-1,TRBD2,TGCAGCGTTGTAAGCGGGAGCGGCACAGATACGCAGTATTTT,CSVVSGSGTDTQYF
TRBJ2-2,many,TRBV7-9,.,TGTGCCAGCAGCTCAATTGCGCTCCGGGCCACTACCGGGGAGCTGTTTTTT,CASSSIALRATTGELFF
TRBJ2-1,few,TRBV19,TRBD2,TGTGCCAGTACCCCTCTCGTGGCGGGGGGGGACAATGAGCAGTTCTTC,CASTPLVAGGDNEQFF
TRBJ2-1,many,TRBV2,.,TGTGCCAGCATCCAGGATGGGGCCCTGAGCTCCTACAATGAGCAGTTCTTC,CASIQDGALSSYNEQFF
TRBJ1-1,.,TRBV28,.,TGTGCCAGCAGTTTCCCCCCAAGCATGAACACTGAAGCTTTCTTT,CASSFPPSMNTEAFF
TRBJ2-7,few,TRBV5-1,.,TGCGCCAGCAGCTTGGAAGAGGGGTGGAACGAGCAGTACTTC,CASSLEEGWNEQYF
TRBJ1-1,many,TRBV7-6,.,TGTGCCAGCAGCTTATGGATTCCGGGGGCGGACACTGAAGCTTTCTTT,CASSLWIPGADTEAFF
TRBJ1-5,many,TRBV7-9,.,TGTGCCAGCAGCCTGGCAGGGATCAATCAGCCCCAGCATTTT,CASSLAGINQPQHF
TRBJ1-6,many,TRBV7-2,TRBD1,TGTGCCAGCAGGAAAGGACAGGGGTACAATTCACCCCTCCACTTT,CASRKGQGYNSPLHF
TRBJ2-1,few,TRBV29-1,.,TGCAGCGCGCATAGGGCCCACAATGAGCAGTTCTTC,CSAHRAHNEQFF
TRBJ2-7,few,TRBV29-1,.,TGCAGCGTCCTGCCAGACGGATACGAGCAGTACTTC,CSVLPDGYEQYF
TRBJ2-3,.,TRBV9,.,TGTGCCGGCAGCGTAGGCGGCTACCCCACAGATACGCAGTATTTT,CAGSVGGYPTDTQYF
TRBJ2-2,.,TRBV29-1,TRBD1,TGCAGCGTTGAAGGGGCATGGGACAGGAACACCGGGGAGCTGTTTTTT,CSVEGAWDRNTGELFF